This T cell receptor (beta chain) is from a study of T cell responses to AZD1222 COVID-19 vaccine. Study information: The study pooled second doses at about 4 or about 12 weeks. Study conclusions and caveats: Donor demographics were predominantly white British with a female majority; clonal diversity may be underestimated. Baseline seropositives among AZD1222 recipients totaled only 5 to 7. Across spike, vaccine-associated CD4 TCRs were found, dominant at 160-218 and 743-854.

Of note for this clone: The antigen remains undetermined.

CDR3 length equals 15 residues. J was trimmed by 6 bases and V by 1 base; bases with no gene match: 4. Germline-derived CDR1 and CDR2 are SGHTA and FQGNSA. Clones were read by immunoSEQ multiplex PCR, and TCRdb kept only the in-frame ones, dropping some. The data hold roughly 72,000 clones, with around 85% observed a single time. This sequence was found in an adult in good health. Sequences were derived from peripheral blood, sampled on day 0 of AZD1222 vaccination. The genes are TRBV7-2 and TRBJ1-4; 8 bases are a match to TRBD1. CDR3 bases: TGTGCCAGCAGCTTAGTAGGACAGGGTTATGAAAAACTGTTTTTT. It codes for CASSLVGQGYEKLFF. Drawing the rest from reference TRBV7-2 and TRBJ1-4, the complete variable domain is GAGVSQSPSNKVTEKGKDVELRCDPISGHTALYWYRQSLGQGLEFLIYFQGNSAPDKSGLPSDRFSAERTGGSVSTLTIQRTQQEDSAVYLCASSLVGQGYEKLFFGSGTQLSVL.